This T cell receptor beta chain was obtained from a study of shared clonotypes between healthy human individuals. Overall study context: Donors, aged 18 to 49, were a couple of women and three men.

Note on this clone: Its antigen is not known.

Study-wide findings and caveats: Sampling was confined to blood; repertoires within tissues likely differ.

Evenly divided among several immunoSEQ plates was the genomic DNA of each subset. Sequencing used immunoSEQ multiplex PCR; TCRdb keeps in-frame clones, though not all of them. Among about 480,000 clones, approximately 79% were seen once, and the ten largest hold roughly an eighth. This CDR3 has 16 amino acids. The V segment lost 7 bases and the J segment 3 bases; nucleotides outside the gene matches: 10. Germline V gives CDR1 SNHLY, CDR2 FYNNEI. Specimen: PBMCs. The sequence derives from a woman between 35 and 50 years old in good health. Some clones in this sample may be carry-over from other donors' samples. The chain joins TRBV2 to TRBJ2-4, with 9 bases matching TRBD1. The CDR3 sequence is CASKARTGVGKNIQYF. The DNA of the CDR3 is TGTGCCAGCAAGGCCCGGACAGGGGTTGGCAAAAACATTCAGTACTTC.